This T cell receptor (beta chain) is from a study of cytomegalovirus exposure and HLA in healthy donors. Germline V gene lookup returns CDR1 PRHDT and CDR2 FYEKMQ (reference sequence). Trimming pared 4 bases from V and 0 bases from J, leaving 11 bases between. This CDR3 spans 15 amino acids. Clones were sequenced by immunoSEQ multiplex PCR, and TCRdb holds only the in-frame ones, with some missing. The table has tens of thousands of clones, about 90% seen once. The material sequenced was PBMCs. This sequence joins TRBV13 and TRBJ2-3, with D perhaps matching TRBD1 (6 bases). The TCR comes from a woman between 18 and 30 years old in good health and CMV-seropositive. Here the CDR3 reads CASSSTGASTDTQYF. In nucleotides, the CDR3 is TGTGCCAGCAGCTCGACAGGAGCTAGCACAGATACGCAGTATTTT.